The sequence of this T cell receptor (beta chain) was determined in a study of CD8+CD57+ T cells in acquired aplastic anemia. Whoever was chosen for sequencing had shown CD8+CD57+ cell expansion by flow cytometry. With 0 bases removed from V and 7 bases from J, the gap between germline ends came to 17 bases. Germline V CDR1 and CDR2: SGHNT, YYREEE (reference sequence). The CDR3 loop spans 15 amino acids. TCR beta VDJ and CDR3 were profiled, and genomic DNA was the template. TCRdb called the reads again in MiXCR, with one record for every CDR3 protein. The repertoire holds hundreds of thousands of distinct CDR3 sequences, approximately 33% seen once, with roughly 0.8% in the top ten.

The sequenced material came from sorted CD4+, CD8+, or CD8+CD57+ T cells (not recorded which) from PBMCs. The chain joins TRBV5-4 to TRBJ2-7, with D possibly being TRBD2 (6 bases). The sequence was collected from a human donor with aplastic anemia. CDR3 sequence: CASSLVPGLRVEQYF. In DNA, the CDR3 is TGTGCCAGCAGCTTGGTTCCGGGACTTCGAGTGGAGCAGTACTTC.